In this sample, the clone carrying this T cell receptor beta chain turned up once. These data originate in a study of cytomegalovirus exposure and HLA in healthy donors. Primers: 60 Vbeta forward and 13 Jbeta reverse. The repertoire was sequenced with immunoSEQ multiplex PCR; TCRdb's copy has only in-frame clones and lacks some. The sample consists of some 130,000 clones, less than 80% of them appearing once. The CDR3 is 16 amino acids. CDR1 and CDR2 from the germline V gene are MNHNS and SASEGT. J gave up 3 bases and V 4 bases, and 5 bases lay outside the gene matches. The chain is built from TRBV6-1 and TRBJ2-2; 10 bases are a match to TRBD1. The clonotype was recovered from a woman between 50 and 59 years old in good health and CMV-seropositive. The specimen was PBMCs. Here the CDR3 DNA reads TGTGCCAGCAGTGGACAGGGGGCTAGAGACACCGGGGAGCTGTTTTTT. Translation gives CASSGQGARDTGELFF.